This TCR beta chain was obtained from a study of blood T cell repertoires in COVID-19. As for the study in general: T cells, B-cell-depleted T cells, or PBMCs supplied cDNA or gDNA.

The protocol was immunoSEQ multiplex PCR, while the TCRdb copy is restricted to in-frame clones and leaves out a portion. The sample contains over 110,000 clones, roughly 84% of which appear only once. CDR1 is SNHLY, CDR2 FYNNEI, per germline. The CDR3 has 14 residues. Trimming took 4 bases from V and 7 from J; bases not matched to a gene: 6. Sample: PBMCs or T cells enriched from blood (not recorded which). The V call is TRBV2, the J call TRBJ2-2; 7 bases are shared with TRBD2. The TCR originated in a man aged 50 to 59 in a cohort exposed to, infected with or recovered from COVID-19 (not recorded which). The CDR3 region is CASSGRAGIGELFF. CDR3 DNA sequence: TGTGCCAGCAGTGGGCGAGCGGGAATCGGGGAGCTGTTTTTT.